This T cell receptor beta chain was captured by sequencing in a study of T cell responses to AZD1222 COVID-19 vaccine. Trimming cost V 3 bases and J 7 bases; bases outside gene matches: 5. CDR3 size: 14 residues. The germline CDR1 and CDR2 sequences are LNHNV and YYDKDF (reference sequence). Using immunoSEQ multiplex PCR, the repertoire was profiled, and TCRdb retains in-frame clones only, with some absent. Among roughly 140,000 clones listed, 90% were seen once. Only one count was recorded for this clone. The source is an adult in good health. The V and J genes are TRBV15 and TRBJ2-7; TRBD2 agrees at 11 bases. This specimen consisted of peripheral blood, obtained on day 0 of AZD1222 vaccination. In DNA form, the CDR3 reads TGTGCCACCAGCAGTTTAGCGGGAGGGTGGGAGCAGTACTTC. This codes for CATSSLAGGWEQYF.